The entry below describes one TCR beta chain. This record belongs to a study of Ad26.COV2.S vaccination and SARS-CoV-2 variants. Some clones are missing from TCRdb's copy, which holds only in-frame ones; the method was immunoSEQ multiplex PCR. Among roughly 350,000 clones, 80% to 90% were seen once, and the ten largest hold around 5%. V lost 8 bases to trimming and J lost 5 bases; unmatched junction nucleotides: 5. CDR1 MRHNA and CDR2 SNTAGT come from the germline V gene. The CDR3 covers 14 residues. Treatment specified: roughly 18 received Ad26.COV2.S at low or high dose, single or two shots; about five received placebo; per-sample allocation not given. Sampling was done on day 63 after the first vaccine or placebo injection.

This material consisted of peripheral blood, taken in a trial of Ad26.COV2.S vaccine versus placebo. This chain links TRBV6-4 with TRBJ2-1; 11 bases agree with TRBD2. This receptor was taken from a person between 18 and 59 years old who received the Ad26.COV2.S COVID-19 vaccine or a placebo. The CDR3 DNA follows: TGTGCCAGCCGAGAGACTAGCGGGAACAATGAGCAGTTCTTC. Its protein is CASRETSGNNEQFF.